The subject of this entry is one TCR beta chain. Germline CDR1 reads MDHEN; CDR2 reads SYDVKM. With 8 bases clipped from V and 4 bases from J, the junction kept 7 bases outside the gene matches. The CDR3 totals 15 residues. The sample is drawn from a study of blood T cell repertoires in COVID-19. In the study overall: Sites across the United States, Italy and Spain contributed samples from acute and convalescent COVID-19.

As originally analysed: Scientists estimated how many nucleated cells there were by amplifying reference gene primers. Using immunoSEQ multiplex PCR, the repertoire was profiled, and TCRdb retains in-frame clones only, with some absent. Clone size and V and J calls were adopted from that table, with D and trimming inferred from the DNA. The sample includes roughly 99,000 clones, 88% of them seen just once. The rearrangement links TRBV28 to TRBJ1-5; 11 positions match TRBD1. Sequencing was carried out using peripheral blood. This clonotype was sampled from a man aged 45-65 years with active or convalescent COVID-19. Written as DNA, the CDR3 is TGTGCCAGCGGACAGGGGGCATGGTCAAATCAGCCCCAGCATTTT. Its protein product is CASGQGAWSNQPQHF. Full variable domain (remainder filled in from reference TRBV28 and TRBJ1-5): DVKVTQSSRYLVKRTGEKVFLECVQDMDHENMFWYRQDPGLGLRLIYFSYDVKMKEKGDIPEGYSVSREKKERFSLILESASTNQTSMYLCASGQGAWSNQPQHFGDGTRLSIL.